The 11 T cell receptor beta chains listed next were all sequenced from one sample in a study of cytomegalovirus exposure and HLA in healthy donors. The PCR had 60 Vbeta and 13 Jbeta primers. Method: immunoSEQ multiplex PCR; TCRdb's copy keeps in-frame clones and lacks some. The sample yields about 130,000 clones, around 77% seen once. Input material: PBMCs. Receptors originate from a male donor in good health and CMV-seropositive.

The chain combines TRBV19 with TRBJ1-5; the match to TRBD1 covers 8 bases. Germline loops: CDR1 LNHDA, CDR2 SQIVND (reference sequence). With V trimmed by 8 bases and J by 5 bases, 11 bases remained unmatched. CDR3 length: 15 residues. In nucleotides, the CDR3 is TGTGCCAGTGTTCCGGACAGGGAAGGGGATCAGCCCCAGCATTTT. Amino acids: CASVPDREGDQPQHF.

This clone was found once. The chain joins TRBV7-9 to TRBJ1-2; a weak D match, TRBD1 (6 bases). The CDR3 spans 15 residues. V was cut by 3 bases and J by 4 bases, with 15 bases left in between. Looked up from germline, CDR1 is SEHNR and CDR2 is FQNEAQ (reference sequence). CDR3 residues: CASSFTGTLAYGYTF. For the CDR3, the DNA is TGTGCCAGCAGCTTTACAGGGACCCTAGCCTATGGCTACACCTTC.

The V call is TRBV6-5, the J call TRBJ1-6; a possible D gene is TRBD1 (6 bases). CDR3 length equals 15 residues. V shed 7 bases and J shed 4 bases, with 14 bases lying between them. Per the germline V gene, CDR1 is MNHEY and CDR2 is SVGAGI. As DNA, the CDR3 is TGTGCCAGCATTCAACACCAGGGGTATAATTCACCCCTCCACTTT. Protein sequence: CASIQHQGYNSPLHF.

This chain joins TRBV7-2 and TRBJ2-7; TRBD1 matches 9 bases. CDR1 is SGHTA, CDR2 FQGNSA, per germline. After removal of 4 bases from V and 3 bases from J, the junction contained 7 bases not matched to a gene. CDR3 size: 15 residues. CDR3 in amino acids: CASSSAGTGIYEQYF. DNA for the CDR3: TGTGCCAGCAGCTCGGCCGGGACAGGGATCTACGAGCAGTACTTC.

The chain joins TRBV6-5 to TRBJ1-1; D unclear. Germline V gene data show CDR1 as MNHEY and CDR2 as SVGAGI. The CDR3 is made up of 14 amino acids. The V end lost 2 bases, the J end lost 5 bases, and 12 bases lay between the germline ends. The CDR3 DNA is TGTGCCAGCAGTTACCCGGGAGGGAGGACTGAAGCTTTCTTT. Amino acid sequence: CASSYPGGRTEAFF.

V gene TRBV30 combines with J gene TRBJ1-3; perhaps TRBD1 as D (5 bases). CDR1 is GTSNPN and CDR2 is SVGIG in the germline V gene (reference sequence). The CDR3 has 13 residues. Trimming stripped 2 bases from V and 4 bases from J, with 9 bases between. This CDR3 reads CAWSIGGGNTIYF. Written as DNA, the CDR3 is TGTGCCTGGAGTATCGGGGGAGGAAACACCATATATTTT. Full variable domain (missing parts from reference TRBV30 and TRBJ1-3): SQTIHQWPATLVQPVGSPLSLECTVEGTSNPNLYWYRQAAGRGLQLLFYSVGIGQISSEVPQNLSASRPQDRQFILSSKKLLLSDSGFYLCAWSIGGGNTIYFGEGSWLTVV.

This clone was counted between two and nine times. The chain combines TRBV7-9 with TRBJ2-7; tentatively, D is TRBD2 (5 bases). From germline, CDR1 is SEHNR and CDR2 FQNEAQ (reference sequence). The CDR3 contains 12 residues. Trimming removed 5 bases from V and 7 bases from J, with 12 bases in between. Here the CDR3 DNA reads TGTGCCAGCAGCCCGAGGGTGAGGGAGCAGTACTTC. Its protein is CASSPRVREQYF.

This clone has just a few counts. This chain connects TRBV2 to TRBJ2-1, with D maybe TRBD2 (6 bases). Germline CDR1 reads SNHLY; CDR2 reads FYNNEI. The CDR3 has 10 residues. Trimming stripped 8 bases from V and 9 bases from J, with 8 bases between. This CDR3 is CASGGGEQFF. For the CDR3, the DNA is TGTGCCAGCGGGGGAGGTGAGCAGTTCTTC.

The gene calls are TRBV4-2 and TRBJ1-1; 7 nucleotides match TRBD1. Germline CDR1 is LGHNA and CDR2 is YNFKEQ. The CDR3 loop spans 15 amino acids. V shed 2 bases and J 0 bases; nucleotides not matched to a gene: 3. Here the CDR3 reads CASSQPDRVNTEAFF. DNA for the CDR3: TGTGCCAGCAGCCAACCCGACAGGGTGAACACTGAAGCTTTCTTT.

The rearrangement links TRBV5-1 to TRBJ1-6, with 7 bases aligning to TRBD1. Germline lookup yields CDR1 SGHRS and CDR2 YFSETQ. This CDR3 spans 13 amino acids. The V segment lost 9 bases and the J segment 11 bases; nucleotides outside the gene matches: 11. CDR3 in amino acids: CATRGGAKAPLHF. In DNA form, the CDR3 reads TGCGCCACCAGGGGGGGGGCCAAGGCACCCCTCCACTTT.

This clone was observed a handful of times. The CDR3, as DNA: TGTGCCATCAGACCCGACAGGGGGCTAGCGCAAGAGACCCAGTACTTC. Translated: CAIRPDRGLAQETQYF. This chain connects TRBV10-3 to TRBJ2-5; 10 nucleotides line up with TRBD1. The CDR3 sequence is 16 residues long. The germline gives CDR1 ENHRY, CDR2 SYGVKD. The junction had 9 bases not matched to a gene; V was cut back by 6 bases and J by 2 bases.